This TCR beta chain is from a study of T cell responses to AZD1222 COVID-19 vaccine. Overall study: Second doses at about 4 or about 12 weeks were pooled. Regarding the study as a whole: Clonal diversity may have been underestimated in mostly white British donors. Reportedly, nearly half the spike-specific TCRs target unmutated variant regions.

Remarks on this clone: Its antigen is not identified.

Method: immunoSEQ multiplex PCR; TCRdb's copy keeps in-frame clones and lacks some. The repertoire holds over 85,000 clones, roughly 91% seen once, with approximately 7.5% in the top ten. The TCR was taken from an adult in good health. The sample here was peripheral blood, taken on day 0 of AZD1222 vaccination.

CDR3 in DNA: TGTGCCAGCAGCTACCTGTATGGCTACACCTTC. This gives the protein CASSYLYGYTF. V is TRBV5-6 and J is TRBJ1-2; no definite D call. The germline gives CDR1 SGHDT, CDR2 YYEEEE. V was cut by 3 bases and J by 5 bases, with 5 bases left in between. The CDR3 length is 11 residues.